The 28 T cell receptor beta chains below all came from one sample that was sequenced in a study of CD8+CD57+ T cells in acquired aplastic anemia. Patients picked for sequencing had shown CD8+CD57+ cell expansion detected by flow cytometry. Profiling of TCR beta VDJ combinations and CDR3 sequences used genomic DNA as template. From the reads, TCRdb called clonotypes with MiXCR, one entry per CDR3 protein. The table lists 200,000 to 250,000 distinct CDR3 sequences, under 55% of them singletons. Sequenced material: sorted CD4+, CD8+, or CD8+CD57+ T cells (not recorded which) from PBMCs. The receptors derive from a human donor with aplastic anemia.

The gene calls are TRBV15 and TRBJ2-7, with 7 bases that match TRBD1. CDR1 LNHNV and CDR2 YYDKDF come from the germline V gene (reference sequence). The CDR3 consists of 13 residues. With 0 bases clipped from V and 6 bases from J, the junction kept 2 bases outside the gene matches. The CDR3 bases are TGTGCCACCAGCAGAGAAGGGGGCGTCGAGCAGTACTTC. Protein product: CATSREGGVEQYF.

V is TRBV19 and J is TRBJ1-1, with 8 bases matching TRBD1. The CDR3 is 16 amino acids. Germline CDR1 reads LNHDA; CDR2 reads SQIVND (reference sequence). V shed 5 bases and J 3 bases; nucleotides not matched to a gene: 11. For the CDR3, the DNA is TGTGCCAGTAGTCAACAGGGGGGGGAAGAGGACACTGAAGCTTTCTTT. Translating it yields CASSQQGGEEDTEAFF.

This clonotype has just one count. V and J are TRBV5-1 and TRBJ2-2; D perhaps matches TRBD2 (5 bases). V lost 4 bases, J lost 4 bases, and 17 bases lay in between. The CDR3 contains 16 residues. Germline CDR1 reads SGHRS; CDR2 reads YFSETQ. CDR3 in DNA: TGCGCCAGCAGCCTCGACCCCGGACGGGGCACCGGGGAGCTGTTTTTT. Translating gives CASSLDPGRGTGELFF.

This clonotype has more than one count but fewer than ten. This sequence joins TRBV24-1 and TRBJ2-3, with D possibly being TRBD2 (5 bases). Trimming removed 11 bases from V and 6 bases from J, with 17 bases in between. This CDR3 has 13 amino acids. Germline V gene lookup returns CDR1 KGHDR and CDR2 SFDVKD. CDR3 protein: CASITGSGDTQYF. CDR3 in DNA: TGTGCCAGCATTACGGGGAGTGGCGATACGCAGTATTTT.

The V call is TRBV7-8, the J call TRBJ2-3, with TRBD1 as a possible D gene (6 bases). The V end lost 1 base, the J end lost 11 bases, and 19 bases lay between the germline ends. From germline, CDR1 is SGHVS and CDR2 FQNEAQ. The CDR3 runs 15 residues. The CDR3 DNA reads TGTGCCAGCAGCTTAGGGACAGATTCCTACAATGAGCAGTATTTT. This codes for CASSLGTDSYNEQYF.

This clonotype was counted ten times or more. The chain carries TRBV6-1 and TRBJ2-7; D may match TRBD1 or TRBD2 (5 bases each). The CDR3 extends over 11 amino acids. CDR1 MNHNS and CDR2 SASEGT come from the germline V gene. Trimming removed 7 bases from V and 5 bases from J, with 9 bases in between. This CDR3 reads CASNEGHEQYF. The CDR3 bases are TGTGCCAGCAATGAGGGGCACGAGCAGTACTTC.

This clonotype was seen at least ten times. This CDR3 is CSAREYRGETQYF. CDR3 in DNA: TGCAGTGCTAGAGAATACAGGGGAGAGACCCAGTACTTC. The gene calls are TRBV20-1 and TRBJ2-5, with 7 positions matching TRBD1. Germline CDR1 reads DFQATT; CDR2 reads SNEGSKA (reference sequence). V shed 0 bases and J 4 bases; nucleotides not matched to a gene: 2. The CDR3 is 13 residues long.

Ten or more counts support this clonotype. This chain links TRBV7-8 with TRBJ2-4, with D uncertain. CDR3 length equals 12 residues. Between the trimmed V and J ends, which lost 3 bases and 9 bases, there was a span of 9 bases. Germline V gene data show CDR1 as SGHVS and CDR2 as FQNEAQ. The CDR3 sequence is CASSFWGSIQYF. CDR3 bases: TGTGCCAGCAGCTTTTGGGGTTCCATTCAGTACTTC.

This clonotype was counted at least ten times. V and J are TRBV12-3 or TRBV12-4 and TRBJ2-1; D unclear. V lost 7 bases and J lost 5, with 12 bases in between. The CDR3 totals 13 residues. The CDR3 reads CASTSDPDNEQFF. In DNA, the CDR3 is TGTGCCAGCACCTCGGACCCGGACAATGAGCAGTTCTTC.

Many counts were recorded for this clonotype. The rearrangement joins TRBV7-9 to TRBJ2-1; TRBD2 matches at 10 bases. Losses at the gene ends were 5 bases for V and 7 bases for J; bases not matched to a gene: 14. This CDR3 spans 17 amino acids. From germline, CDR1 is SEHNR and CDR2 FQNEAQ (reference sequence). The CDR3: CASSPKALAGEGNEQFF. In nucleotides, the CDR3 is TGTGCCAGCAGCCCTAAAGCCCTAGCGGGGGAGGGTAATGAGCAGTTCTTC.

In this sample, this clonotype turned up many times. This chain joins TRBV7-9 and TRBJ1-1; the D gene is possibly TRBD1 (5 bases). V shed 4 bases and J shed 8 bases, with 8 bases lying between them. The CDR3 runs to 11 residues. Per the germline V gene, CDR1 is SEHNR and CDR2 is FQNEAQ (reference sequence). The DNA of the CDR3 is TGTGCCAGCAGCTCCACAGGAGAAGCTTTCTTT. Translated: CASSSTGEAFF.

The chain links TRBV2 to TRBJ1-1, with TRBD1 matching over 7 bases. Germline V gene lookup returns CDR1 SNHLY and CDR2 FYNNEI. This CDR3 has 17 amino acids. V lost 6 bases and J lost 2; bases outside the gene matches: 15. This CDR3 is CASSRTGLTYDNTEAFF. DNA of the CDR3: TGTGCCAGCAGCAGGACAGGATTGACATATGATAACACTGAAGCTTTCTTT.

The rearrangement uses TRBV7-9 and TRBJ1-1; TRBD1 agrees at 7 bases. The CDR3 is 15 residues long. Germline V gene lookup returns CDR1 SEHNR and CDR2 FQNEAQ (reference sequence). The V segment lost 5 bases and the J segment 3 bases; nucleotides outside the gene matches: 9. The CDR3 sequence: CASSPPGGKDTEAFF. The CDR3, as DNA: TGTGCCAGCAGCCCTCCAGGGGGAAAGGACACTGAAGCTTTCTTT.

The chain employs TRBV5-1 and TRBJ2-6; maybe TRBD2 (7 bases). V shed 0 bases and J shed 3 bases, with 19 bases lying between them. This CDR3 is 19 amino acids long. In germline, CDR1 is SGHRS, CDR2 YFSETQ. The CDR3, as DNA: TGCGCCAGCAGCTTGGAAGGGGGGCGGGGGCGCGGTGGGGCCAACGTCCTGACTTTC. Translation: CASSLEGGRGRGGANVLTF.

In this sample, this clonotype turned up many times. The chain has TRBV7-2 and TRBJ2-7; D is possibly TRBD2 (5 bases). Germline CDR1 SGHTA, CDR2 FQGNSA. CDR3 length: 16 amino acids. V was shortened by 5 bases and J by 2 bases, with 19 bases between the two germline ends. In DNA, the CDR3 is TGTGCCAGCAGCCCCGATATTGGCGGGTCCGCCTACGAGCAGTACTTC. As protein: CASSPDIGGSAYEQYF.

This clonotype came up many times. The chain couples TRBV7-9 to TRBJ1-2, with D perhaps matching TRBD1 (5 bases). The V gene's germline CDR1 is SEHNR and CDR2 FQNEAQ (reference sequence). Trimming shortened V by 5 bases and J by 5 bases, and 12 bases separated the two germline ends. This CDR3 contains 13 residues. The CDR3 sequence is CASSLTGPYGYTF. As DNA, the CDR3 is TGTGCCAGCAGCCTCACAGGACCTTATGGCTACACCTTC.

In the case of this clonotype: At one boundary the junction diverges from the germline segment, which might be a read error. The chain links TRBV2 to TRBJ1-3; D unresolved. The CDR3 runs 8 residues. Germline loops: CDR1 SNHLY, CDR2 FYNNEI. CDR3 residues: CASSESQF. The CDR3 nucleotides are TGTGCCAGCAGTGAAAGTCAGTTT.

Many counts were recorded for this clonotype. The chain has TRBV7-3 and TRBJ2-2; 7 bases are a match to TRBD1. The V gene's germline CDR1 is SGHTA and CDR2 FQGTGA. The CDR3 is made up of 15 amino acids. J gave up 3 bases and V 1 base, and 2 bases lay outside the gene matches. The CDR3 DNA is TGTGCCAGCAGCTTAATCGGACAGGACACCGGGGAGCTGTTTTTT. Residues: CASSLIGQDTGELFF.

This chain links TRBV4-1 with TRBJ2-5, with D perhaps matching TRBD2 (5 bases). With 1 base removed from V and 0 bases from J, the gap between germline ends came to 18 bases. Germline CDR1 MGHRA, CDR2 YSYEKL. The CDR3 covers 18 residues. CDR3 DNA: TGCGCCAGCAGCCAAGGAACCGGGATCCGCAACTACCAAGAGACCCAGTACTTC. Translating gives CASSQGTGIRNYQETQYF.

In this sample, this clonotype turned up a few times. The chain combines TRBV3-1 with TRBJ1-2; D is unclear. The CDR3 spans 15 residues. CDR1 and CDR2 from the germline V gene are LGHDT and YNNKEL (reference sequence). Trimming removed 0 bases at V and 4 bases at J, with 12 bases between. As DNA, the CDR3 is TGTGCCAGCAGCCAAGATCTGGGGAGTAGCTATGGCTACACCTTC. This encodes CASSQDLGSSYGYTF.

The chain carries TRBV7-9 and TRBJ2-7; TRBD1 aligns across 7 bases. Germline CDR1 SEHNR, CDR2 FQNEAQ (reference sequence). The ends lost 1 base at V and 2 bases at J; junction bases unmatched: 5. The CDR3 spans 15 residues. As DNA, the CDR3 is TGTGCCAGCAGCTTAGGTGGGACAGTGGCCTACGAGCAGTACTTC. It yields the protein CASSLGGTVAYEQYF.

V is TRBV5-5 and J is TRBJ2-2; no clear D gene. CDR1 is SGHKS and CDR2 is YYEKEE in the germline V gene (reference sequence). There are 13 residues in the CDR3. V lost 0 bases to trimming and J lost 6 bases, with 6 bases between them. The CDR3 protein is CASSLATAGELFF. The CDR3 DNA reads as TGTGCCAGCAGCTTGGCCACGGCCGGGGAGCTGTTTTTT.

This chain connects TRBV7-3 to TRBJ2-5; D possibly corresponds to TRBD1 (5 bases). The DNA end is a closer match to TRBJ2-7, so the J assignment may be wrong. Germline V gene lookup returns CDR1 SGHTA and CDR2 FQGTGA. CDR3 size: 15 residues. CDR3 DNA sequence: TGTGCCAGCAGCCCTCCCAGGGATGCAACCTACGAGCAGTACTTC. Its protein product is CASSPPRDATYEQYF.

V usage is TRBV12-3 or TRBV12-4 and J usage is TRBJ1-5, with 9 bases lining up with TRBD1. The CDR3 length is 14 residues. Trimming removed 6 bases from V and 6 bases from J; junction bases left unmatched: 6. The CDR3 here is CASRGDRERQPQHF. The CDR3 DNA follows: TGTGCCAGCAGGGGGGACAGGGAACGTCAGCCCCAGCATTTT.

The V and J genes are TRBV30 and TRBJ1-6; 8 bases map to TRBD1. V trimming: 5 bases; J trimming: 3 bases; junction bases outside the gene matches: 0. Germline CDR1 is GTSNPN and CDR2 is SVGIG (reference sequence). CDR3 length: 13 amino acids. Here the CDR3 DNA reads TGTGCCTGGGGACAGGGCTATAATTCACCCCTCCACTTT. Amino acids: CAWGQGYNSPLHF.

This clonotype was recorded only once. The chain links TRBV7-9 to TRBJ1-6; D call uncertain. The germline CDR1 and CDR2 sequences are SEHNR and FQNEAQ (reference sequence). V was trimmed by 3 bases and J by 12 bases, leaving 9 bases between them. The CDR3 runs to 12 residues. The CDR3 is CASSFPAGPLHF. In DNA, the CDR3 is TGTGCCAGCAGCTTCCCGGCCGGACCCCTCCACTTT.

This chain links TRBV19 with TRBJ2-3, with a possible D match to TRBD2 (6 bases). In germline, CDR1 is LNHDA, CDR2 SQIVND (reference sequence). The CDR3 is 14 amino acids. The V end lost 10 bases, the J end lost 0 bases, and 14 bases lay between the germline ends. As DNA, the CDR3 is TGTGCCACCCAGAAAGCGGGTAGCACAGATACGCAGTATTTT. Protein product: CATQKAGSTDTQYF.

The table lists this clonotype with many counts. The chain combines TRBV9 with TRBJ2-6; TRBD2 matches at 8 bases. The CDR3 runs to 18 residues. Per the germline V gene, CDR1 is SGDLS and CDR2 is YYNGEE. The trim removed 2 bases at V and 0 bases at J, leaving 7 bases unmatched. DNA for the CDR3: TGTGCCAGCAGCGTCCTTCCGGGAGGGAACTCTGGGGCCAACGTCCTGACTTTC. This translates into CASSVLPGGNSGANVLTF. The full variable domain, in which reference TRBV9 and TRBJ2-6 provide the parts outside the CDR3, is DSGVTQTPKHLITATGQRVTLRCSPRSGDLSVYWYQQSLDQGLQFLIQYYNGEERAKGNILERFSAQQFPDLHSELNLSSLELGDSALYFCASSVLPGGNSGANVLTFGAGSRLTVL.